What follows describes a single TCR beta chain. Its antigen is still unknown. These data belong to a study of T cell responses to AZD1222 COVID-19 vaccine. CDR3 length: 14 amino acids. The V gene end was trimmed by 5 bases and the J gene end by 2 bases; junction bases not matched to a gene: 5. The germline V gene encodes CDR1 MNHEY and CDR2 SVGAGI. Sequencing used immunoSEQ multiplex PCR; TCRdb keeps in-frame clones, though not all of them. The sample has about 150,000 clones; around nine tenths are singletons. Study-wide results and caveats: Only a handful of AZD1222 recipients tested seropositive at baseline.

The sample consisted of peripheral blood, taken 28 days after the second AZD1222 dose. The sequence was obtained from an adult who received the AZD1222 COVID-19 vaccine. The rearrangement uses TRBV6-5 and TRBJ2-7; the match to TRBD1 covers 8 bases. For the CDR3, the DNA is TGTGCCAGCAGTCCAGGGGGCCTCGCCTACGAGCAGTACTTC. Protein: CASSPGGLAYEQYF.